The rows below give T cell receptor beta chains drawn from one sample of a study of blood T cell repertoires in COVID-19. Sequencing used immunoSEQ multiplex PCR; TCRdb keeps in-frame clones, though not all of them. The table lists 200,000 to 250,000 clones, around 83% of them singletons. The sequenced material came from peripheral blood. The source is a woman of 80 years or more with COVID-19, enrolled during active disease. Each CDR3 is given with its conserved first and last residue. D genes are given only for firm matches. Clone sizes are given selectively: once, few, many, or a class where the clone is expanded.

clone size	D gene	V gene	J gene	CDR3 DNA	CDR3 protein
NA	NA	TRBV5-1	TRBJ2-5	TGCGCCAGCAGCGCCGGACAGAACCAAGAGACCCAGTACTTC	CASSAGQNQETQYF
NA	NA	TRBV9	TRBJ1-2	TGTGCCAGCAGCCCCTTAAACAATGGCTACACCTTC	CASSPLNNGYTF
NA	NA	TRBV7-9	TRBJ1-1	TGTGCCAGCAGCTTAATCATGAACACTGAAGCTTTCTTT	CASSLIMNTEAFF
NA	NA	TRBV30	TRBJ1-5	TGTGCCTGGAGTGAGGCCCCTGACAGTTATAGCAATCAGCCCCAGCATTTT	CAWSEAPDSYSNQPQHF
NA	TRBD2	TRBV7-9	TRBJ2-1	TGTGCCAGCAGGACTAGCGGGGGGGCCGATGAGCAGTTCTTC	CASRTSGGADEQFF
NA	TRBD1	TRBV30	TRBJ1-2	TGTGCCTGGAGCCACAGGGGCAACTATGGCTACACCTTC	CAWSHRGNYGYTF
NA	TRBD2	TRBV27	TRBJ2-2	TGTGCCAGCAGTTTAAGCGGGGTGAACACCGGGGAGCTGTTTTTT	CASSLSGVNTGELFF
NA	TRBD1	TRBV6-5	TRBJ2-3	TGTGCCAGCAGTTACCCCGGGACAGGGGGCTTGTATACGCAGTATTTT	CASSYPGTGGLYTQYF
NA	TRBD1	TRBV28	TRBJ1-2	TGTGCCAGCAGCCCCGGGACAGTCACCTATGGCTACACCTTC	CASSPGTVTYGYTF
NA	NA	TRBV5-1	TRBJ1-6	TGCGCCAGCAGACGTATCCTTAGTTCACCCCTCCACTTT	CASRRILSSPLHF
NA	NA	TRBV18	TRBJ2-7	TGTGCCAGCTCCCCAGGCTACGGGAGCTCCTACGAGCAGTACTTC	CASSPGYGSSYEQYF
NA	NA	TRBV4-1	TRBJ1-1	TGCGCCAGCAGCCAAGAATTGGCACTGAACACTGAAGCTTTCTTT	CASSQELALNTEAFF
NA	NA	TRBV2	TRBJ1-4	TGTGCCAGCAGCCCCGGGGAGGAGGCAACTAATGAAAAACTGTTTTTT	CASSPGEEATNEKLFF
NA	NA	TRBV27	TRBJ1-5	TGTGCCAGCAGTTCACGGCAGGGAATTGGACAGCCCCAGCATTTT	CASSSRQGIGQPQHF
NA	NA	TRBV2	TRBJ1-1	TGTGCCAGCAGCGTGCGGGAGAACACTGAAGCTTTCTTT	CASSVRENTEAFF
NA	TRBD2	TRBV11-2	TRBJ2-1	TGTGCCAGCAGCCCTTATTTGCCGGGCGGGGGTGGTGAGCAGTTCTTC	CASSPYLPGGGGEQFF
NA	NA	TRBV18	TRBJ1-5	TGTGCCAGCTCACCGGGGGGTAACAATCAGCCCCAGCATTTT	CASSPGGNNQPQHF
NA	NA	TRBV2	TRBJ1-2	TGTGCCAGCAGTGAAGCGCTAACTGTTTACAGCTATGGCTACACCTTC	CASSEALTVYSYGYTF
few	NA	TRBV5-6	TRBJ1-5	TGTGCCAGCAGCTTGGGGAGTTTTAGCAATCAGCCCCAGCATTTT	CASSLGSFSNQPQHF
NA	NA	TRBV7-3	TRBJ2-3	TGTGCCAGCAGCTTATCAGCGGGCACAGATACGCAGTATTTT	CASSLSAGTDTQYF
NA	TRBD1	TRBV19	TRBJ2-1	TGTGCCAGTAGTACAGGGGGCTCCTACAATGAGCAGTTCTTC	CASSTGGSYNEQFF
NA	NA	TRBV9	TRBJ2-1	TGTGCCAGCAGCGTATCTACAGGAGCCTACAATGAGCAGTTCTTC	CASSVSTGAYNEQFF
once	TRBD1	TRBV3-1/TRBV3-2	TRBJ1-1	TGTGCCAGCAGCCTGGGGACAGGGGGCATCGGAGCTTTCTTT	CASSLGTGGIGAFF
many	TRBD1	TRBV6-5	TRBJ1-3	TGTGCCAGCATCACAGGGGGGACTGGAAACACCATATATTTT	CASITGGTGNTIYF
NA	NA	TRBV1	TRBJ2-2	TGCACCAGCAGCCAAGTTCCACCCAGACACCGGGGAGCTGTTTTT	CTSSQVPPRHRGAVF
NA	TRBD2	TRBV7-3	TRBJ2-1	TGTGCCAGCAGCTCCCGGACTAGCGGGAACAATGAGCAGTTCTTC	CASSSRTSGNNEQFF
once	TRBD1	TRBV6-2/TRBV6-3	TRBJ2-3	TGTGCCAGCAGTACTACAACTACAGGGGGCACGCAGTATTTT	CASSTTTTGGTQYF
NA	TRBD1	TRBV29-1	TRBJ1-4	TGCAGCGCTGGACAGGGGGCTGGGACCAGCGAAAAACTGTTTTTT	CSAGQGAGTSEKLFF
once	TRBD1	TRBV29-1	TRBJ2-1	TGCAGCGTGGGACAGGGCTCCTACAATGAGCAGTTCTTC	CSVGQGSYNEQFF
NA	TRBD2	TRBV11-3	TRBJ2-1	TGTGCCAGCAGCTTACGCGCCAGCGGGATTATCAATGAGCAGTTCTTC	CASSLRASGIINEQFF
NA	NA	TRBV18	TRBJ1-4	TGTGCCAGCTCACCACGAACAGGGTTATCTACAACTAATGAAAAACTGTTTTTT	CASSPRTGLSTTNEKLFF
NA	TRBD1	TRBV6-6	TRBJ1-1	TGTGCCAGCAACCTACAGGGGGCAAGCACTGAAGCTTTCTTT	CASNLQGASTEAFF
NA	TRBD1	TRBV6-5	TRBJ1-6	TGTGCCAGCAGCTTACAGGGGGCCTATAATTCACCCCTCCACTTT	CASSLQGAYNSPLHF
NA	NA	TRBV11-3	TRBJ2-5	TGTGCCAGCAGCTTGATGACAGGTGTGGGGTTTGAGACCCAGTACTTC	CASSLMTGVGFETQYF
few	TRBD1	TRBV29-1	TRBJ1-1	TGCAGCGTTAGAGGACAGGGGCCGGATACTGAAGCTTTCTTT	CSVRGQGPDTEAFF
NA	NA	TRBV10-2	TRBJ1-2	TGCGCCAGCACCCCGTCGGACATTAACTATGGCTACACCTTC	CASTPSDINYGYTF
NA	TRBD2	TRBV3-1/TRBV3-2	TRBJ2-7	TGTGCCAGCAGCCAATTCGGGGGGGGAGAAGGCGAGCAGTACTTC	CASSQFGGGEGEQYF
NA	TRBD1	TRBV29-1	TRBJ1-1	TGCAGCGTTGAATCGCCTTTAGACAGGGAGCAAGCTTTCTTT	CSVESPLDREQAFF
NA	NA	TRBV18	TRBJ1-2	TGTGCCAGCTCACCACTCGGCTATGGCTACACCTTC	CASSPLGYGYTF
NA	NA	TRBV30	TRBJ2-1	TGTGCCTGGAGTCCAGGCTCCTACAATGAGCAGTTCTTC	CAWSPGSYNEQFF
NA	NA	TRBV9	TRBJ1-2	TGTGCCAGCAGCCCCGACAGTTGGTATGGCTACACCTTC	CASSPDSWYGYTF
NA	TRBD1	TRBV2	TRBJ1-1	TGTGCCAGCAGAACCGACAGGGATCGGGGAGCTTTCTTT	CASRTDRDRGAFF
NA	NA	TRBV6-5	TRBJ1-4	TGTGCCAGCAGTCGGCAGGGGCGACCGAATGAAAAACTGTTTTTT	CASSRQGRPNEKLFF
NA	TRBD2	TRBV9	TRBJ2-1	TGTGCCAGCAGCGTAGGAGAGCGGGGGGGTGAGCAGTTCTTC	CASSVGERGGEQFF
NA	NA	TRBV10-3	TRBJ1-1	TGTGCCATCACCCCCGGGGGGAGGGCTGAAGCTTTCTTT	CAITPGGRAEAFF
NA	TRBD1	TRBV28	TRBJ1-1	TGTGCCAGCAGCCTTGGACAGGGGCGGACTTTCTTT	CASSLGQGRTFF
NA	TRBD2	TRBV13	TRBJ2-3	TGTGCCAGCAGCTACGGGACTAGCGGAGGCACAGATACGCAGTATTTT	CASSYGTSGGTDTQYF
NA	NA	TRBV5-1	TRBJ1-5	TGCGCCAGCAGCTTGGCCGGGGTAAGCAATCAGCCCCAGCATTTT	CASSLAGVSNQPQHF
NA	NA	TRBV24-1	TRBJ1-4	TGTGCCACCAGTGATGCGACAGCCCCCGGTGAAAAACTGTTTTTT	CATSDATAPGEKLFF
NA	TRBD1	TRBV18	TRBJ1-6	TGTGCCAGCTCCCGGGACAGGGATAGCTCACCCCTCCACTTT	CASSRDRDSSPLHF
NA	NA	TRBV5-6	TRBJ2-5	TGTGCCAGCAGCTCGGGGAGAGCCCGGACCCAGTACTTC	CASSSGRARTQYF
once	NA	TRBV5-6	TRBJ1-3	TGTGCCAGCAGCTTGTTTAGCGGGGAGACTGGAAACACCATATATTTT	CASSLFSGETGNTIYF
NA	NA	TRBV18	TRBJ2-3	TGTGCCAGCTTATCTCGAGACAAGGCGACAGATACGCAGTATTTT	CASLSRDKATDTQYF
NA	TRBD1	TRBV19	TRBJ1-2	TGTGCCAGTAAGAGGGGGACAGGGGAAGGCGACTATGGCTACACCTTC	CASKRGTGEGDYGYTF